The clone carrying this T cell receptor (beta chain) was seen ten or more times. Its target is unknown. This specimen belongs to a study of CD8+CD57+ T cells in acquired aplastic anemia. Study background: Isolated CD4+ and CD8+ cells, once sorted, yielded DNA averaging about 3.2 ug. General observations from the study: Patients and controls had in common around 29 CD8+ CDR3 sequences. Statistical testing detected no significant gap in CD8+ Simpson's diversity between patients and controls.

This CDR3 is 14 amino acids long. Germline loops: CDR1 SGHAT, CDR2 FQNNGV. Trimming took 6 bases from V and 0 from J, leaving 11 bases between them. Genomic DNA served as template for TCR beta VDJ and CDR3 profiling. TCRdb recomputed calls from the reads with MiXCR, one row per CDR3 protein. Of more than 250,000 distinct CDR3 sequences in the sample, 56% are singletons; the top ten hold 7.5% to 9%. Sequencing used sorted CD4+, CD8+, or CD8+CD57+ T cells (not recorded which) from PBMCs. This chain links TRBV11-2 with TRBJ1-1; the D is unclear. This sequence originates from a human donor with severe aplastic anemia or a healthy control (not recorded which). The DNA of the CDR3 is TGTGCCAGCAGTCAAAGAATGTTGAACACTGAAGCTTTCTTT. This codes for CASSQRMLNTEAFF.